This T cell receptor beta chain derives from a study of shared clonotypes between healthy human individuals. Study-level results: Researchers sampled blood only, noting tissue repertoires likely differ.

The germline V gene has CDR1 KGHSH and CDR2 LQKENI. The ends were cut back, 5 bases at V and 0 bases at J, with 0 bases in the middle. This CDR3 has 11 amino acids. Here immunoSEQ multiplex PCR was the method, and the copy in TCRdb shows in-frame clones only, minus some. The repertoire has 2 million to 2.5 million clones, approximately 90% of them found once; the top ten carry 0.3% to 0.4%. Comment on this clone: Its antigen is currently unknown. Within the sample, other DNA sequences also encode this same CDR3.

Sequenced: naive CD4+ T cells from PBMCs. Subset described: CD45RA+ positively selected. The TCR comes from a man in his late teens or twenties in good health. Some clones in this sample may be carry-over from other donors' samples. This chain joins TRBV18 and TRBJ2-3; D uncertain. The CDR3: CASSSTDTQYF. The CDR3 DNA reads as TGTGCCAGCTCAAGCACAGATACGCAGTATTTT.